Below are 25 T cell receptor beta chains sequenced from a single sample in a study of cytomegalovirus exposure and HLA in healthy donors. Both 60 Vbeta primers and 13 Jbeta primers went into the PCR. Libraries were prepared by immunoSEQ multiplex PCR; TCRdb keeps only in-frame clonotypes and omits some of them. In the table there are about 230,000 clones, roughly 79% of which are singletons. Sequences were obtained from PBMCs. The receptors derive from a woman aged 40 to 50 in good health and CMV-seronegative.

This clone came up once. The chain has TRBV9 and TRBJ2-1; 11 bases are a match to TRBD2. Germline V CDR1 and CDR2: SGDLS, YYNGEE. The trim removed 0 bases at V and 9 bases at J, leaving 8 bases unmatched. This CDR3 spans 16 amino acids. CDR3 nucleotide sequence: TGTGCCAGCAGCGTAGTAGCGGGGGGGCCGGGTCCTGAGCAGTTCTTC. Its translation: CASSVVAGGPGPEQFF.

The chain joins TRBV27 to TRBJ2-5, with 10 bases matching TRBD2. Germline V gene data show CDR1 as MNHEY and CDR2 as SMNVEV (reference sequence). The length of the CDR3 is 17 residues. The trim removed 6 bases at V and 5 bases at J, leaving 15 bases unmatched. The CDR3 DNA reads TGTGCCAGCAGCCTGATTGGTAGCGGGGGGCGGGGGGAGACCCAGTACTTC. Its protein product is CASSLIGSGGRGETQYF.

V is TRBV5-8 and J is TRBJ2-2, with 11 bases matching TRBD2. Germline V gene sequence: CDR1 SGHTS, CDR2 YDEGEE. The CDR3 consists of 16 residues. V shed 4 bases, J shed 8 bases, and the junction held 10 bases outside the gene matches. The DNA for the CDR3 is TGTGCCAGCAGCCGTCGACTAGCGGGGCCCGTGGGGGAGCTGTTTTTT. Translation: CASSRRLAGPVGELFF. The whole variable domain, remainder taken from reference TRBV5-8 and TRBJ2-2, is EAGVTQSPTHLIKTRGQQATLRCSPISGHTSVYWYQQALGLGLQFLLWYDEGEERNRGNFPPRFSGRQFPNYSSELNVNALELEDSALYLCASSRRLAGPVGELFFGEGSRLTVL.

V gene TRBV7-2 combines with J gene TRBJ2-3, with TRBD1 identical over 8 bases. Per germline, CDR1 SGHTA and CDR2 FQGNSA. The CDR3 is 14 amino acids. V lost 3 bases and J lost 5; bases outside the gene matches: 4. CDR3 DNA sequence: TGTGCCAGCAGCTTTGACAGGGGCGAAGATACGCAGTATTTT. Its translation is CASSFDRGEDTQYF. Based on the CDR3 plus reference TRBV7-2 and TRBJ2-3, the full variable domain is GAGVSQSPSNKVTEKGKDVELRCDPISGHTALYWYRQSLGQGLEFLIYFQGNSAPDKSGLPSDRFSAERTGGSVSTLTIQRTQQEDSAVYLCASSFDRGEDTQYFGPGTRLTVL.

This clone was observed a single time. The V gene is TRBV5-5, the J gene TRBJ2-7; possible D gene TRBD1, 6 bases. The CDR3 is 14 residues long. The V gene lost 4 bases and the J gene lost 4 bases, with 15 bases spanning the gap. In germline, CDR1 is SGHKS, CDR2 YYEKEE (reference sequence). In nucleotides, the CDR3 is TGTGCCAGCAGCGACCCGGGACACACATACGAGCAGTACTTC. Protein: CASSDPGHTYEQYF.

The chain joins TRBV5-6 to TRBJ2-2, with 8 nucleotides matching TRBD2. CDR3 length: 16 amino acids. V lost 3 bases to trimming and J lost 8 bases; unmatched junction nucleotides: 12. Germline CDR1 SGHDT, CDR2 YYEEEE. DNA for the CDR3: TGTGCCAGCAGCTACCGGACTAGCTCGATGGTAGGGGAGCTGTTTTTT. It is translated as CASSYRTSSMVGELFF. Based on the CDR3 plus reference TRBV5-6 and TRBJ2-2, the full variable domain is DAGVTQSPTHLIKTRGQQVTLRCSPKSGHDTVSWYQQALGQGPQFIFQYYEEEERQRGNFPDRFSGHQFPNYSSELNVNALLLGDSALYLCASSYRTSSMVGELFFGEGSRLTVL.

The chain has TRBV6-1 and TRBJ1-5; D unclear. The germline V gene encodes CDR1 MNHNS and CDR2 SASEGT. CDR3 size: 14 residues. V was cut by 5 bases and J by 4 bases, with 12 bases left in between. The CDR3 protein is CASSNDLANQPQHF. CDR3 nucleotides: TGTGCCAGCAGTAATGACTTAGCAAATCAGCCCCAGCATTTT.

The V and J genes are TRBV5-1 and TRBJ2-5; 9 bases map to TRBD1. Losses at the gene ends were 0 bases for V and 3 bases for J; bases not matched to a gene: 6. The germline gives CDR1 SGHRS, CDR2 YFSETQ. The CDR3 runs 16 residues. The CDR3 spells CASSLGGQGPKETQYF. DNA for the CDR3: TGCGCCAGCAGCTTGGGAGGACAGGGGCCTAAAGAGACCCAGTACTTC.

The genes are TRBV19 and TRBJ1-1; 7 nucleotides line up with TRBD1. The V and J ends lost 6 bases and 11 bases, in that order; junction bases with no gene match: 12. Germline V gene sequence: CDR1 LNHDA, CDR2 SQIVND (reference sequence). This CDR3 is built from 13 residues. This CDR3 reads CASSMGQPLGAFF. CDR3 nucleotides: TGTGCCAGTAGCATGGGACAGCCCCTGGGGGCTTTCTTT.

The rearrangement links TRBV2 to TRBJ2-7; perhaps TRBD1 as D (5 bases). Germline lookup yields CDR1 SNHLY and CDR2 FYNNEI. This CDR3 is 14 amino acids long. The V end was cut by 4 bases, the J end by 7 bases, with 17 bases between. CDR3: CASSVPNRPREQYF. The CDR3 region has the DNA TGTGCCAGCAGTGTCCCAAACAGGCCTCGGGAGCAGTACTTC.

The chain carries TRBV11-2 and TRBJ2-1; a weak D match, TRBD2 (5 bases). The V gene lost 5 bases and the J gene lost 6 bases, with 8 bases spanning the gap. CDR1 is SGHAT, CDR2 FQNNGV, per germline. This CDR3 contains 12 residues. The CDR3 protein is CASSRLINEQFF. The CDR3 DNA reads TGTGCCAGCAGCAGACTAATCAATGAGCAGTTCTTC.

The J gene is TRBJ1-3, the V gene TRBV2, with a weak D call TRBD1 (5 bases). Germline-derived CDR1 and CDR2 are SNHLY and FYNNEI. The CDR3 extends over 15 amino acids. V lost 0 bases and J 4 bases, leaving 10 bases between the germline ends. CDR3: CASSEAAGGGNTIYF. CDR3 in DNA: TGTGCCAGCAGTGAAGCGGCGGGGGGGGGAAACACCATATATTTT.

This clone was counted only a few times. This chain connects TRBV6-1 to TRBJ1-4; maybe TRBD1 (6 bases). Germline V gives CDR1 MNHNS, CDR2 SASEGT. Trimming took off 6 bases at V and 6 bases at J, with 11 bases between the two ends. The length of the CDR3 is 13 residues. The CDR3 coding sequence is TGTGCCAGCAGGGGACAAGGAGATGAAAAACTGTTTTTT. Its translation: CASRGQGDEKLFF.

The V gene is TRBV28, the J gene TRBJ1-3, with D perhaps TRBD1 (6 bases). The CDR3 extends over 14 amino acids. The germline gives CDR1 MDHEN, CDR2 SYDVKM. V dropped 5 bases and J dropped 8 bases, with 16 bases sitting between them. CDR3 sequence (DNA): TGTGCCAGCAGTCTCGACAGGCTTGTTGACACCATATATTTT. This codes for CASSLDRLVDTIYF.

This clone was found once. The chain has TRBV6-6 and TRBJ2-7; TRBD1 agrees at 8 bases. CDR3 length: 14 residues. V lost 7 bases to trimming and J lost 1 base; unmatched junction nucleotides: 6. CDR1 and CDR2 from the germline V gene are MNHNY and SVGAGI (reference sequence). The CDR3 sequence is CASTAGQVSYEQYF. The CDR3 nucleotides are TGTGCCAGCACCGCGGGACAGGTGTCCTACGAGCAGTACTTC.

In this sample, this clone turned up a few times. The chain uses TRBV4-1 and TRBJ2-1; a possible D gene is TRBD2 (6 bases). V was clipped by 0 bases and J by 14 bases, with 11 bases between them. Germline V gives CDR1 MGHRA, CDR2 YSYEKL. This CDR3 is 12 amino acids long. The CDR3 nucleotides read TGCGCCAGCAGCCAAGATTGGGGGGATAAGTTCTTC. Protein: CASSQDWGDKFF.

The CDR3 is CASSQEPRGGDYNEQFF. The CDR3 bases are TGCGCCAGCAGCCAAGAACCGCGCGGGGGGGACTACAATGAGCAGTTCTTC. This sequence joins TRBV4-1 and TRBJ2-1, with 9 bases identical to TRBD2. The CDR3 is 17 residues long. Trimming took 0 bases from V and 3 from J; bases not matched to a gene: 6. Germline V CDR1 and CDR2: MGHRA, YSYEKL.

In its sample, this clone was seen many times. CDR3 nucleotides: TGTGCCAGCAGCTTGGTAGGGGCCGGGGAGCTGTTTTTT. This encodes CASSLVGAGELFF. V is TRBV5-6 and J is TRBJ2-2, with D possibly matching TRBD1 (5 bases). Germline CDR1 is SGHDT and CDR2 is YYEEEE. This CDR3 is 13 amino acids long. The V end lost 0 bases, the J end lost 6 bases, and 6 bases lay between the germline ends.

J is TRBJ1-2 and V is TRBV30; tentative D call: TRBD1 (6 bases). Germline-derived CDR1 and CDR2 are GTSNPN and SVGIG (reference sequence). Trimming stripped 5 bases from V and 5 bases from J, with 9 bases between. The CDR3 is made up of 11 amino acids. The DNA for the CDR3 is TGTGCCTGGTCACAGGGTTATGGCTACACCTTC. Translated, it gives CAWSQGYGYTF.

The rearrangement links TRBV6-9 to TRBJ2-2, with 8 bases that match TRBD1. Trimming took 6 bases from V and 6 from J; bases not matched to a gene: 9. Germline CDR1 reads MNHGY; CDR2 reads SVAAGI. The CDR3 has 15 residues. CDR3 amino acids: CASRPGQGLAGELFF. In DNA form, the CDR3 reads TGTGCCAGCAGACCCGGACAGGGTTTGGCCGGGGAGCTGTTTTTT.

The gene calls are TRBV25-1 and TRBJ2-3; 7 nucleotides line up with TRBD1. This CDR3 contains 15 residues. J was trimmed by 0 bases and V by 2 bases; bases with no gene match: 2. Germline CDR1 is MGHDK and CDR2 is SYGVNS. The CDR3 spells CASSEIRGSTDTQYF. CDR3 coding DNA: TGTGCCAGCAGTGAAATCAGGGGGAGCACAGATACGCAGTATTTT. The whole variable domain, filled in from reference TRBV25-1 and TRBJ2-3, reads EADIYQTPRYLVIGTGKKITLECSQTMGHDKMYWYQQDPGMELHLIHYSYGVNSTEKGDLSSESTVSRIRTEHFPLTLESARPSHTSQYLCASSEIRGSTDTQYFGPGTRLTVL.

V gene TRBV6-5 combines with J gene TRBJ2-7; 15 bases are shared with TRBD2. The germline gives CDR1 MNHEY, CDR2 SVGAGI. The CDR3 is made up of 15 amino acids. Germline trimming cut 5 bases from V and 6 bases from J; bases unmatched to any gene: 5. The CDR3 reads CASSRTSGGAAEQYF. Written as DNA, the CDR3 is TGTGCCAGCAGTCGGACTAGCGGGGGGGCCGCCGAGCAGTACTTC.

J is TRBJ1-1 and V is TRBV19; TRBD1 matches 7 bases. The J segment lost 5 bases and the V segment lost 6 bases, leaving 12 bases of the junction unmatched. This CDR3 region has 15 residues. Germline V gives CDR1 LNHDA, CDR2 SQIVND (reference sequence). CDR3 amino acids: CASSPQGQVGTEAFF. CDR3 sequence (DNA): TGTGCCAGTAGCCCTCAAGGACAGGTCGGTACTGAAGCTTTCTTT. Full variable domain (rest looked up from reference TRBV19 and TRBJ1-1): DGGITQSPKYLFRKEGQNVTLSCEQNLNHDAMYWYRQDPGQGLRLIYYSQIVNDFQKGDIAEGYSVSREKKESFPLTVTSAQKNPTAFYLCASSPQGQVGTEAFFGQGTRLTVV.

CDR3 nucleotide sequence: TGCGCCAGCAGCTTGGCCACGAGTCTAAAACGACAGGATTCGTACTTC. Protein: CASSLATSLKRQDSYF. The chain employs TRBV5-1 and TRBJ2-7; D is possibly TRBD1 (6 bases). The germline V gene encodes CDR1 SGHRS and CDR2 YFSETQ. V was clipped by 0 bases and J by 12 bases, with 25 bases between them. The CDR3 is 16 amino acids. Combining the CDR3 with reference TRBV5-1 and TRBJ2-7 gives the whole variable domain KAGVTQTPRYLIKTRGQQVTLSCSPISGHRSVSWYQQTPGQGLQFLFEYFSETQRNKGNFPGRFSGRQFSNSRSEMNVSTLELGDSALYLCASSLATSLKRQDSYFGPGTRLTVT.

Points on this clone: Distinct nucleotide sequences in the sample also encode this CDR3. The chain is built from TRBV7-8 and TRBJ2-3; D perhaps matches TRBD2 (5 bases). The CDR3 loop spans 13 amino acids. Trimming cost V 5 bases and J 6 bases, with 12 bases left between them. CDR1 is SGHVS and CDR2 is FQNEAQ in the germline V gene. The CDR3 reads CASSPAGVDTQYF. CDR3 nucleotides: TGTGCCAGCAGCCCGGCCGGGGTGGATACGCAGTATTTT. Full variable domain (remainder filled in from reference TRBV7-8 and TRBJ2-3): GAGVSQSPRYKVAKRGQDVALRCDPISGHVSLFWYQQALGQGPEFLTYFQNEAQLDKSGLPSDRFFAERPEGSVSTLKIQRTQQEDSAVYLCASSPAGVDTQYFGPGTRLTVL.